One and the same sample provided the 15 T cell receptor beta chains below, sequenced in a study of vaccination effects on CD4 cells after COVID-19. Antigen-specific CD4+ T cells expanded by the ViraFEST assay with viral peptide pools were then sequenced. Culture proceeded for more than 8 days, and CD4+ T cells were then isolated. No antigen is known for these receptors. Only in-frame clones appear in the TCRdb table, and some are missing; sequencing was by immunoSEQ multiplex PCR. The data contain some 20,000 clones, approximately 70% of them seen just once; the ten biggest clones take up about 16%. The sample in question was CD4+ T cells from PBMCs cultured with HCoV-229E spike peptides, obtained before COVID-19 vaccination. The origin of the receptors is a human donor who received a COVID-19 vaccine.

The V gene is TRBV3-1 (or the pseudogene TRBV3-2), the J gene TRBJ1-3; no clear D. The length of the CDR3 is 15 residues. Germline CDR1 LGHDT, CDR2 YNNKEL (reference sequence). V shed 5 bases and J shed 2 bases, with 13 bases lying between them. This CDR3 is CASSARGMAGNTIYF. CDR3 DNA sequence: TGTGCCAGCAGCGCCCGAGGTATGGCTGGAAACACCATATATTTT.

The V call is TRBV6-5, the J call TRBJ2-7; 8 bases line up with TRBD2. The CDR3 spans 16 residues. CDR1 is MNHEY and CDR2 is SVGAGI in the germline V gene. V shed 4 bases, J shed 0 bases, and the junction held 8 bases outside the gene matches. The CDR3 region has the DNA TGTGCCAGCAGTTCCATAGCGGGAAGGAGCTCCTACGAGCAGTACTTC. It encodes CASSSIAGRSSYEQYF.

Here the CDR3 DNA reads TGCGCCAGCAGCCAAGCAGAAAATAATGAAAAACTGTTTTTT. Protein: CASSQAENNEKLFF. The chain recombines TRBV4-1 with TRBJ1-4; D is undetermined. This CDR3 comprises 14 residues. V dropped 1 base and J dropped 4 bases, with 7 bases sitting between them. Germline-derived CDR1 and CDR2 are MGHRA and YSYEKL.

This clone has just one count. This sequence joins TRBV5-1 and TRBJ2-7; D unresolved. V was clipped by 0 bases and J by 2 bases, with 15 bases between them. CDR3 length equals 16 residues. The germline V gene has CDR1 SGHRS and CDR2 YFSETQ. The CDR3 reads CASSLAFTRDAYEQYF. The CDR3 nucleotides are TGCGCCAGCAGCTTGGCCTTCACCCGAGACGCCTACGAGCAGTACTTC.

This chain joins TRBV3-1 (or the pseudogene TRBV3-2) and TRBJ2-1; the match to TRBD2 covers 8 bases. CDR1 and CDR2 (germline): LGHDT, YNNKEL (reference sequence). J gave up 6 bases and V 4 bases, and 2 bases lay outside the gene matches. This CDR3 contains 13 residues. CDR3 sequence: CASSRGTSNEQFF. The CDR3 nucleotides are TGTGCCAGCAGCCGAGGGACTAGCAATGAGCAGTTCTTC.

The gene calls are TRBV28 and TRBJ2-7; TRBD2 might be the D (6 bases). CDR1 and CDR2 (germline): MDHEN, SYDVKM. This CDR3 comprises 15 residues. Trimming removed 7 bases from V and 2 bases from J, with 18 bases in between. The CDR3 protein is CASTSSGTDAYEQYF. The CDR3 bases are TGTGCCAGCACTTCTTCAGGGACTGACGCCTACGAGCAGTACTTC.

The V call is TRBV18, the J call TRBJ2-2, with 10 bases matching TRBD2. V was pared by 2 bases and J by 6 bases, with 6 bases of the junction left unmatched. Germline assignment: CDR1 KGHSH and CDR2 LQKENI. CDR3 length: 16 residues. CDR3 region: CASSPTASGRAGELFF. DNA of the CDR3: TGTGCCAGCTCACCAACAGCTAGCGGGAGAGCCGGGGAGCTGTTTTTT.

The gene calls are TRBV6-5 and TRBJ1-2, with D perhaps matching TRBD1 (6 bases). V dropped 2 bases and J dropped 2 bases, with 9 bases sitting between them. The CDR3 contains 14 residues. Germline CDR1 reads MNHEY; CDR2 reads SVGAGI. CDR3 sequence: CASSYDRRNYGYTF. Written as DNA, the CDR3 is TGTGCCAGCAGTTACGACAGGAGAAACTATGGCTACACCTTC.

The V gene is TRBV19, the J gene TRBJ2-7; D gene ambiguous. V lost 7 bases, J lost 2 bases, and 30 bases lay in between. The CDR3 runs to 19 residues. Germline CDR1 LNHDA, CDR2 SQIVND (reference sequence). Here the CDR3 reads CASTRMGALDLSNPYEQYF. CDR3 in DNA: TGTGCCAGTACTAGAATGGGCGCTTTGGACCTTAGTAACCCCTACGAGCAGTACTTC.

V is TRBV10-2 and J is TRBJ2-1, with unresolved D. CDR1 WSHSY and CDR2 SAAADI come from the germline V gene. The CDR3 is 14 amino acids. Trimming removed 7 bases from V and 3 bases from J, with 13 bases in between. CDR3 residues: CASNLAWDYNEQFF. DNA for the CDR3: TGCGCCAGCAATTTAGCATGGGACTACAATGAGCAGTTCTTC.

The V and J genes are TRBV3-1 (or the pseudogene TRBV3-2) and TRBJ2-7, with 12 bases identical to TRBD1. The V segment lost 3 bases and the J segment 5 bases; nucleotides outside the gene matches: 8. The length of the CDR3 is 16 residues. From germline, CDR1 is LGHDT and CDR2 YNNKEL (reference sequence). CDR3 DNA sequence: TGTGCCAGCAGCCAGGGATGGGACAGGGGGCTAGACGAGCAGTACTTC. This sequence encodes CASSQGWDRGLDEQYF.

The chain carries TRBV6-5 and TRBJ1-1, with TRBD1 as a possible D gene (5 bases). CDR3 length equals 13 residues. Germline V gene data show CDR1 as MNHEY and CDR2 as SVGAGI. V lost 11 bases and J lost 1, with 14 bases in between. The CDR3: CAGKGIPNTEAFF. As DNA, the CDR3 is TGTGCCGGTAAGGGGATCCCGAACACTGAAGCTTTCTTT.

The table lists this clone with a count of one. The CDR3 bases are TGTGCCAGCAGCTTAGGGCAGACCCAGTACTTC. Translation: CASSLGQTQYF. The V and J genes are TRBV11-2 and TRBJ2-5; no firm D call. Germline V gene data show CDR1 as SGHAT and CDR2 as FQNNGV. The CDR3 is 11 amino acids. Trimming cost V 1 base and J 6 bases, with 3 bases left between them.

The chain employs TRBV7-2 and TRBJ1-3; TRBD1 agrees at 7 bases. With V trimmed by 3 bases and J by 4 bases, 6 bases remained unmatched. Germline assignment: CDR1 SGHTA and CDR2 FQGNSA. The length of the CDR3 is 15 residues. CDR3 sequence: CASSLSSTGGNTIYF. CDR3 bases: TGTGCCAGCAGCTTGAGCTCGACAGGGGGAAACACCATATATTTT.

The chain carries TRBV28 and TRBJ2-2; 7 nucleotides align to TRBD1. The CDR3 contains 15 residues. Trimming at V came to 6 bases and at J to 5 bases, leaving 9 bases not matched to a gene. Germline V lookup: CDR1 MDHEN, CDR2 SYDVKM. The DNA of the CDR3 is TGTGCCAGCAGAGGAGCCCGGGACAGAACCGGGGAGCTGTTTTTT. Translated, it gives CASRGARDRTGELFF.